This TCR beta chain emerged from a study of T cell changes during pregnancy in multiple sclerosis. This clone was observed a single time. Germline V gene data show CDR1 as MNHEY and CDR2 as SVGAGI. Trimming removed 5 bases at V and 6 bases at J, with 6 bases between. The CDR3 is 11 amino acids. TCRdb's copy holds only in-frame clones and misses some; the assay was immunoSEQ multiplex PCR. The sample lists about 36,000 clones; 91% were seen once. V gene TRBV6-5 combines with J gene TRBJ2-3, with D unclear. This specimen consisted of CD4+ T cells from peripheral blood mononuclear cells, obtained in the second trimester of pregnancy. The receptor's source is a female donor in good health, enrolled as a control in a pregnancy study. DNA for the CDR3: TGTGCCAGCAGTGCGTGGGATACGCAGTATTTT. The encoded protein is CASSAWDTQYF.